What follows are 27 T cell receptor beta chains derived from one specimen sequenced in a study of blood T cells in healthy people across ages. Then a second PCR, running roughly 7 to 11 cycles, was carried out with a sample-barcoded 5' primer and a J-beta primer mix. MiXCR, run by TCRdb on the 5' RACE reads, gives a single entry per CDR3 protein. The profile shows 760,000 or so distinct CDR3 sequences, just under 25% of them singletons. This sample was also put to use in a study of T cells of mothers and their children.

Sequences were obtained from blood. The receptors derive from a boy aged 5-17 years in good health.

The gene calls are TRBV21-1 and TRBJ2-1; TRBD2 was called by the table and not checked on the DNA. TRBV21-1 has pseudogene status. This CDR3 has 18 residues. Written as DNA, the CDR3 is TGTGCCAGCAGCAAACTCCGACTAGCGGGGGCCTCCTACAATGAGCAGTTCTTC. Translated: CASSKLRLAGASYNEQFF.

The chain uses TRBV6-1 and TRBJ2-1; possible D gene TRBD2, 6 bases. Germline values: CDR1 MNHNS, CDR2 SASEGT. V gave up 2 bases and J gave up 10 bases, with 12 bases separating them. The CDR3 spans 13 residues. Here the CDR3 DNA reads TGTGCCAGCAGTGAATTGGTAGCGGTAGAGCAGTTCTTC. Encoded protein: CASSELVAVEQFF.

This clonotype was counted a few times. This chain's CDR3 is CASSFLTSGVRGPYQETQYF. The CDR3 DNA reads as TGTGCCAGCAGCTTCCTGACTAGCGGGGTCCGAGGGCCATACCAAGAGACCCAGTACTTC. The chain is built from TRBV7-8 and TRBJ2-5; TRBD2 agrees at 11 bases. The CDR3 consists of 20 residues. V shed 3 bases and J 0 bases; nucleotides not matched to a gene: 15. Germline V lookup: CDR1 SGHVS, CDR2 FQNEAQ. Filled out from reference TRBV7-8 and TRBJ2-5, the complete variable domain reads GAGVSQSPRYKVAKRGQDVALRCDPISGHVSLFWYQQALGQGPEFLTYFQNEAQLDKSGLPSDRFFAERPEGSVSTLKIQRTQQEDSAVYLCASSFLTSGVRGPYQETQYFGPGTRLLVL.

This clonotype was recorded a few times. The chain employs TRBV29-1 and TRBJ1-4; 9 bases fit TRBD1. Germline V gene sequence: CDR1 SQVTM, CDR2 ANQGSEA. The CDR3 consists of 15 residues. Unmatched junction bases numbered 8, after V lost 6 bases and J lost 3 bases. CDR3 sequence reads: CSVQGAAEANEKLFF. For the CDR3, the DNA is TGCAGCGTACAGGGGGCAGCGGAGGCTAATGAAAAACTGTTTTTT. The variable domain in full, with the rest retrieved from reference TRBV29-1 and TRBJ1-4, is SAVISQKPSRDICQRGTSLTIQCQVDSQVTMMFWYRQQPGQSLTLIATANQGSEATYESGFVIDKFPISRPNLTFSTLTVSNMSPEDSSIYLCSVQGAAEANEKLFFGSGTQLSVL.

The V and J genes are TRBV3-1 and TRBJ2-1; D might be TRBD1 (5 bases). This CDR3 is 15 amino acids long. CDR1 LGHDT and CDR2 YNNKEL come from the germline V gene (reference sequence). V was shortened by 3 bases and J by 0 bases, with 9 bases between the two germline ends. The CDR3 protein is CASSHDSNSYNEQFF. The CDR3 coding sequence is TGTGCCAGCAGCCACGACAGCAACTCCTACAATGAGCAGTTCTTC.

The J gene is TRBJ1-6, the V gene TRBV2, with D perhaps matching TRBD1 (6 bases). Germline CDR1 is SNHLY and CDR2 is FYNNEI. CDR3 size: 15 residues. Trimming took off 1 base at V and 7 bases at J, with 11 bases between the two ends. CDR3: CASSEGQAVNSPLHF. The CDR3 bases are TGTGCCAGCAGTGAAGGACAGGCTGTAAATTCACCCCTCCACTTT.

The chain employs TRBV6-1 and TRBJ2-3, with 9 bases that match TRBD2. Germline V CDR1 and CDR2: MNHNS, SASEGT. V was pared by 1 base and J by 6 bases, with 8 bases of the junction left unmatched. This CDR3 is built from 16 residues. The CDR3 DNA sequence: TGTGCCAGCAGTGAAGAGCGGGGGGCAGCCTCCGATACGCAGTATTTT. This sequence encodes CASSEERGAASDTQYF.

In its sample, this clonotype was seen a few times. Germline and junction disagree at one end, which may indicate a read error. The chain joins TRBV3-1 to TRBJ2-6; possibly TRBD1 or TRBD2 for D (5 bases each). Germline CDR1 LGHDT, CDR2 YNNKEL (reference sequence). There are 16 residues in the CDR3. For the CDR3, the DNA is TGTGCCAGCAGCCAAGATAGGACTTCTGGGGCCAACGTCCCGACTTTC. This gives the protein CASSQDRTSGANVPTF.

This rearrangement joins TRBV7-2 to TRBJ1-1; weak D call: TRBD1 (6 bases). Germline V CDR1 and CDR2: SGHTA, FQGNSA. Trimming pared 5 bases from V and 0 bases from J, leaving 25 bases between. This CDR3 has 19 residues. CDR3: CASSPLAHRGLYMNTEAFF. CDR3 nucleotide sequence: TGTGCCAGCAGCCCACTCGCCCATCGGGGGCTATACATGAACACTGAAGCTTTCTTT.

The chain recombines TRBV27 with TRBJ2-7, with TRBD2 matching 12 bases. With 4 bases clipped from V and 3 bases from J, the junction kept 7 bases outside the gene matches. The CDR3 consists of 16 residues. Per the germline V gene, CDR1 is MNHEY and CDR2 is SMNVEV (reference sequence). CDR3 nucleotide sequence: TGTGCCAGCAGTTCCTGGACTAGCGGGACTAACTACGAGCAGTACTTC. Translated: CASSSWTSGTNYEQYF.

This clonotype showed up just a few times. This rearrangement joins TRBV6-6 to TRBJ2-5, with 9 bases matching TRBD1. The DNA end favors TRBJ2-1, so the J call may be wrong. Germline loops: CDR1 MNHNY, CDR2 SVGAGI (reference sequence). There are 14 residues in the CDR3. The CDR3 protein is CASRPGQGFNEQFF. DNA of the CDR3: TGTGCCAGCAGACCGGGACAGGGCTTCAATGAGCAGTTCTTC.

The J gene is TRBJ2-5, the V gene TRBV2; no definite D call. Trimming stripped 0 bases from V and 0 bases from J, with 5 bases between. In germline, CDR1 is SNHLY, CDR2 FYNNEI. This CDR3 has 14 residues. The CDR3 DNA reads TGTGCCAGCAGTGAAGCGGCTAACCAAGAGACCCAGTACTTC. Its translation: CASSEAANQETQYF.

The rearrangement links TRBV5-1 to TRBJ2-6; TRBD1 agrees at 7 bases. Trimming removed 0 bases from V and 1 base from J; junction bases left unmatched: 10. The CDR3 length is 19 residues. Germline lookup yields CDR1 SGHRS and CDR2 YFSETQ. The CDR3 loop is CASSLEGGRTASGANVLTF. The CDR3 coding sequence is TGCGCCAGCAGCTTGGAAGGGGGCCGGACCGCGTCTGGGGCCAACGTCCTGACTTTC.

This clonotype was detected a few times. The chain couples TRBV4-3 to TRBJ2-7, with 8 bases that match TRBD1. Germline CDR1 LGHNA, CDR2 YSLEER. This CDR3 has 17 residues. Trimming at V came to 1 base and at J to 2 bases, leaving 10 bases not matched to a gene. The CDR3 loop is CASSQGSRDRTTYEQYF. The CDR3 DNA reads as TGCGCCAGCAGCCAAGGTTCCCGGGACAGGACAACCTACGAGCAGTACTTC.

The V call is TRBV5-6, the J call TRBJ2-7; D may correspond to TRBD1 or TRBD2 (5 bases each). The V end lost 4 bases, the J end lost 3 bases, and 11 bases lay between the germline ends. Germline V gene lookup returns CDR1 SGHDT and CDR2 YYEEEE. This CDR3 is built from 13 residues. The CDR3 nucleotides read TGTGCCAGCAGCGACGGGGCAGGCTACGAGCAGTACTTC. It is translated as CASSDGAGYEQYF.

The chain is built from TRBV5-1 and TRBJ2-5; D may be TRBD2 (6 bases). The better agreement between TRBJ2-1 and the DNA end casts doubt on the J call. The CDR3 covers 13 residues. From germline, CDR1 is SGHRS and CDR2 YFSETQ. CDR3 in DNA: TGCGCCAGCAGTTATCAACGGGAGCGTGAGCAGTTCTTC. Translation gives CASSYQREREQFF.

This clonotype was counted a few times. The J gene is TRBJ2-2, the V gene TRBV29-1; the D gene is possibly TRBD1 (5 bases). The CDR3 consists of 13 residues. Germline V gives CDR1 SQVTM, CDR2 ANQGSEA. Trimming shortened V by 5 bases and J by 6 bases, and 13 bases separated the two germline ends. CDR3 DNA sequence: TGCAGCGTTCTCTCGCAGGGATCCGGGGAGCTGTTTTTT. Encoded protein: CSVLSQGSGELFF.

V usage is TRBV27 and J usage is TRBJ1-6; TRBD1 might be the D (5 bases). Germline loops: CDR1 MNHEY, CDR2 SMNVEV (reference sequence). V was clipped by 5 bases and J by 7 bases, with 12 bases between them. This CDR3 has 14 amino acids. The CDR3: CASSPGLTNSPLHF. Here the CDR3 DNA reads TGTGCCAGCAGTCCGGGACTGACAAATTCACCCCTCCACTTT.

The gene calls are TRBV7-3 and TRBJ2-7; 7 nucleotides line up with TRBD1. Germline lookup yields CDR1 SGHTA and CDR2 FQGTGA. With V trimmed by 0 bases and J by 6 bases, 8 bases remained unmatched. This CDR3 has 15 amino acids. The CDR3 protein is CASSLTGGASVEQYF. The CDR3, as DNA: TGTGCCAGCAGCTTAACAGGGGGCGCGTCGGTCGAGCAGTACTTC.

The chain has TRBV5-6 and TRBJ2-6; a possible D gene is TRBD1 (5 bases). The CDR3 sequence is 15 residues long. The V end lost 6 bases, the J end lost 3 bases, and 13 bases lay between the germline ends. Per the germline V gene, CDR1 is SGHDT and CDR2 is YYEEEE. The CDR3 is CASTFGDSGANVLTF. The CDR3 coding sequence is TGTGCCAGCACCTTTGGAGACAGTGGGGCCAACGTCCTGACTTTC.

This clonotype was counted between two and nine times. This chain connects TRBV12-3 or TRBV12-4 to TRBJ1-2; tentative D call: TRBD1 (5 bases). The CDR3 contains 15 residues. Trimming removed 5 bases at V and 7 bases at J, with 20 bases between. The DNA of the CDR3 is TGTGCCAGCAGTCCCGGGGCTCTCCCCGCTGGTGGCTACACCTTC. Translating it yields CASSPGALPAGGYTF.

This chain uses TRBV20-1 with TRBJ1-2, with a tentative D call TRBD1 (6 bases). CDR1 is DFQATT and CDR2 is SNEGSKA in the germline V gene (reference sequence). The V gene lost 3 bases and the J gene lost 4 bases, with 12 bases spanning the gap. The CDR3 totals 13 residues. CDR3 sequence reads: CSASIQGPYGYTF. CDR3 nucleotides: TGCAGTGCTAGTATACAGGGCCCCTATGGCTACACCTTC.

The chain combines TRBV7-2 with TRBJ1-2; D not resolved. The CDR3 is 14 residues long. Trimming pared 1 base from V and 4 bases from J, leaving 10 bases between. CDR1 and CDR2 from the germline V gene are SGHTA and FQGNSA. The CDR3 here is CASSLDRPTYGYTF. In DNA, the CDR3 is TGTGCCAGCAGCTTAGATAGGCCGACCTATGGCTACACCTTC.

This clonotype was picked up a small number of times. This chain joins TRBV10-3 and TRBJ2-2, with D unresolved. CDR3 length equals 12 residues. V was shortened by 2 bases and J by 8 bases, with 6 bases between the two germline ends. Germline CDR1 and CDR2: ENHRY and SYGVKD. Here the CDR3 reads CAISEPTGELFF. The CDR3 region has the DNA TGTGCCATCAGTGAGCCGACGGGGGAGCTGTTTTTT.

The chain is built from TRBV11-2 and TRBJ2-2; D is ambiguous. Germline CDR1 and CDR2: SGHAT and FQNNGV. This CDR3 is 14 amino acids long. V shed 4 bases and J shed 6 bases, with 12 bases lying between them. The CDR3 coding sequence is TGTGCCAGCAGCTCATCGGTTGTACCCGGGGAGCTGTTTTTT. Residues: CASSSSVVPGELFF.

The chain carries TRBV12-3 or TRBV12-4 and TRBJ2-3; D remains ambiguous. The CDR3 spans 12 residues. Trimming cost V 5 bases and J 6 bases, with 9 bases left between them. CDR3: CASSISYDTQYF. CDR3 nucleotide sequence: TGTGCCAGCAGTATTAGTTACGATACGCAGTATTTT.

In its sample, this clonotype was seen a few times. The J gene is TRBJ2-5, the V gene TRBV4-3; perhaps TRBD2 as D (6 bases). This CDR3 region has 17 residues. Trimming took 0 bases from V and 4 from J, leaving 18 bases between them. Germline V gene lookup returns CDR1 LGHNA and CDR2 YSLEER. The CDR3 is CASSQDLRDPEGETQYF. CDR3 nucleotides: TGCGCCAGCAGCCAAGATTTGCGGGACCCGGAGGGAGAGACCCAGTACTTC.